The 15 T cell receptor beta chains reported below all come from one sample, sequenced in a study of blood T cell repertoires in COVID-19. Clones were read by immunoSEQ multiplex PCR, and TCRdb kept only the in-frame ones, dropping some. Of around 320,000 clones listed, roughly 90% are singletons. The sample comprised PBMCs or T cells enriched from blood (not recorded which). These receptors were collected from a woman aged 25 to 39 who had been exposed to COVID-19.

This chain connects TRBV5-1 to TRBJ2-1; a weak D match, TRBD2 (5 bases). This CDR3 region has 15 residues. V lost 3 bases and J lost 8, with 18 bases in between. Per germline, CDR1 SGHRS and CDR2 YFSETQ. The CDR3: CASSYLGVGVYEQFF. The CDR3 coding sequence is TGCGCCAGCAGCTATTTGGGTGTCGGGGTCTATGAGCAGTTCTTC.

This clone appeared once. The CDR3 region has the DNA TGTGCCAGCGGAAGCCCGGGGTATTCACCCCTCCACTTT. Translating it yields CASGSPGYSPLHF. This chain joins TRBV27 and TRBJ1-6; D is undetermined. This CDR3 is 13 amino acids long. Germline V gives CDR1 MNHEY, CDR2 SMNVEV (reference sequence). The V end lost 8 bases, the J end lost 8 bases, and 13 bases lay between the germline ends.

This clone showed up just a few times. This chain links TRBV12-3 or TRBV12-4 with TRBJ1-1; the D is unclear. This CDR3 spans 11 amino acids. Trimming removed 3 bases at V and 4 bases at J, with 3 bases between. The CDR3 bases are TGTGCCAGCAGTTTCAGCACTGAAGCTTTCTTT. Encoded protein: CASSFSTEAFF.

V is TRBV5-5 and J is TRBJ1-2; unclear D gene. CDR1 is SGHKS and CDR2 is YYEKEE in the germline V gene (reference sequence). This CDR3 comprises 13 residues. V gave up 0 bases and J gave up 8 bases, with 11 bases separating them. The CDR3 DNA is TGTGCCAGCAGCTTGGTTAGGTTGGGCGGCTACACCTTC. It yields the protein CASSLVRLGGYTF. The entire variable domain, with the rest obtained from reference TRBV5-5 and TRBJ1-2, is as follows: DAGVTQSPTHLIKTRGQQVTLRCSPISGHKSVSWYQQVLGQGPQFIFQYYEKEERGRGNFPDRFSARQFPNYSSELNVNALLLGDSALYLCASSLVRLGGYTFGSGTRLTVV.

J is TRBJ2-1 and V is TRBV11-1, with a weak D call TRBD1 (5 bases). This CDR3 spans 11 amino acids. Trimming stripped 5 bases from V and 10 bases from J, with 9 bases between. Looked up from germline, CDR1 is SGHAT and CDR2 is FQDESV (reference sequence). As DNA, the CDR3 is TGTGCCAGCAGCCTAAGGGGAGAGCAGTTCTTC. This encodes CASSLRGEQFF.

CDR3: CASSTDRAAYEQYF. CDR3 coding DNA: TGTGCCAGCTCAACCGACAGGGCAGCCTACGAGCAGTACTTC. The chain combines TRBV18 with TRBJ2-7; 7 positions match TRBD1. Losses at the gene ends were 5 bases for V and 2 bases for J; bases not matched to a gene: 6. CDR3 size: 14 residues. The germline V gene encodes CDR1 KGHSH and CDR2 LQKENI.

The chain joins TRBV5-1 to TRBJ2-7; tentative D call: TRBD1 (6 bases). The CDR3 loop spans 15 amino acids. Germline V gene sequence: CDR1 SGHRS, CDR2 YFSETQ. Deletions cut 1 base from V and 2 bases from J, with 13 bases between. CDR3 nucleotide sequence: TGCGCCAGCAGCTTGCAACAGGGCGCCACCTACGAGCAGTACTTC. Translation gives CASSLQQGATYEQYF.

The chain is built from TRBV5-6 and TRBJ1-2; D is possibly TRBD1 (6 bases). Trimming removed 4 bases at V and 4 bases at J, with 11 bases between. Germline V gene lookup returns CDR1 SGHDT and CDR2 YYEEEE. The CDR3 runs to 13 residues. The CDR3 nucleotides are TGTGCCAGCAGCCGTCAGGGGACCTATGGCTACACCTTC. As protein: CASSRQGTYGYTF. The entire variable domain, with the rest obtained from reference TRBV5-6 and TRBJ1-2, is as follows: DAGVTQSPTHLIKTRGQQVTLRCSPKSGHDTVSWYQQALGQGPQFIFQYYEEEERQRGNFPDRFSGHQFPNYSSELNVNALLLGDSALYLCASSRQGTYGYTFGSGTRLTVV.

The rearrangement links TRBV5-1 to TRBJ1-2; 7 bases are a match to TRBD1. V was pared by 4 bases and J by 6 bases, with 9 bases of the junction left unmatched. Germline V gene lookup returns CDR1 SGHRS and CDR2 YFSETQ. The CDR3 extends over 14 amino acids. CDR3 DNA sequence: TGCGCCAGCAGCCAAACAACAGGGGAAAATGGCTACACCTTC. Protein product: CASSQTTGENGYTF.

The V call is TRBV14, the J call TRBJ2-3, with a weak D call TRBD2 (5 bases). The CDR3 is 13 residues long. V was clipped by 1 base and J by 7 bases, with 9 bases between them. Per the germline V gene, CDR1 is SGHDN and CDR2 is FVKESK. The CDR3 DNA reads TGTGCCAGCAGCCAAGTACCGGGGAATACGCAGTATTTT. The encoded protein is CASSQVPGNTQYF.

The rearrangement joins TRBV9 to TRBJ2-3; TRBD2 might be the D (7 bases). The germline CDR1 and CDR2 sequences are SGDLS and YYNGEE. This CDR3 comprises 17 residues. The V end was cut by 3 bases, the J end by 0 bases, with 17 bases between. The CDR3 loop reads CASSASGGRGSTDTQYF. CDR3 DNA: TGTGCCAGCAGCGCATCCGGGGGGCGGGGCAGCACAGATACGCAGTATTTT.

The genes are TRBV7-8 and TRBJ2-1; 10 positions match TRBD1. This CDR3 spans 15 amino acids. Trimming at V came to 3 bases and at J to 10 bases, leaving 9 bases not matched to a gene. Germline CDR1 is SGHVS and CDR2 is FQNEAQ. The CDR3: CASSLGQGSTGEQFF. The CDR3 bases are TGTGCCAGCAGCTTGGGACAGGGGTCTACCGGGGAGCAGTTCTTC.

The CDR3 region is CAISRTAPNTEAFF. In DNA, the CDR3 is TGTGCCATCAGTCGGACAGCTCCCAACACTGAAGCTTTCTTT. The chain couples TRBV10-3 to TRBJ1-1, with a weak D call TRBD1 (6 bases). CDR1 is ENHRY, CDR2 SYGVKD, per germline. The CDR3 is 14 residues long. Trimming removed 5 bases from V and 2 bases from J, with 12 bases in between.

This chain connects TRBV11-1 to TRBJ1-2; no clear D gene. CDR3 length: 13 residues. V was pared by 7 bases and J by 8 bases, with 17 bases between. Germline V gene data show CDR1 as SGHAT and CDR2 as FQDESV (reference sequence). The CDR3 spells CASTDGNPGGYTF. The CDR3 region has the DNA TGTGCCAGCACCGACGGGAACCCTGGGGGCTACACCTTC. The full variable domain, with the rest looked up from reference TRBV11-1 and TRBJ1-2, is EAEVAQSPRYKITEKSQAVAFWCDPISGHATLYWYRQILGQGPELLVQFQDESVVDDSQLPKDRFSAERLKGVDSTLKIQPAELGDSAMYLCASTDGNPGGYTFGSGTRLTVV.

The V gene is TRBV7-9, the J gene TRBJ2-2; TRBD2 aligns across 14 bases. The length of the CDR3 is 19 residues. The germline V gene has CDR1 SEHNR and CDR2 FQNEAQ (reference sequence). Germline trimming cut 4 bases from V and 1 base from J; bases unmatched to any gene: 8. The CDR3 here is CASSSPTSGGARNTGELFF. The CDR3 nucleotides are TGTGCCAGCAGCTCGCCGACTAGCGGGGGGGCCAGGAACACCGGGGAGCTGTTTTTT.